These 4 T cell receptor beta chains were all obtained from the same sample, sequenced in a study of cytomegalovirus exposure and HLA in healthy donors. The primer mix had 60 Vbeta and 13 Jbeta primers. Produced via immunoSEQ multiplex PCR; TCRdb's table is partial and in-frame only. The specimen's table records around 200,000 clones. The sequenced sample consisted of PBMCs. Receptors were obtained from a woman in her twenties or thirties in good health and CMV-seropositive.

The rearrangement uses TRBV5-1 and TRBJ2-2; 9 nucleotides agree with TRBD2. V trimming: 0 bases; J trimming: 4 bases; junction bases outside the gene matches: 4. Germline loops: CDR1 SGHRS, CDR2 YFSETQ. The CDR3 is made up of 16 amino acids. CDR3 amino acids: CASSLGLAGSTGELFF. CDR3 coding DNA: TGCGCCAGCAGCTTGGGGCTAGCGGGGAGCACCGGGGAGCTGTTTTTT.

The chain recombines TRBV6-1 with TRBJ1-3; TRBD1 might be the D (6 bases). This CDR3 has 13 amino acids. Looked up from germline, CDR1 is MNHNS and CDR2 is SASEGT. Trimming shortened V by 6 bases and J by 0 bases, and 6 bases separated the two germline ends. The CDR3: CASRGHSGNTIYF. Written as DNA, the CDR3 is TGTGCCAGCAGGGGACACTCTGGAAACACCATATATTTT.

This chain joins TRBV4-2 and TRBJ1-2, with 7 bases aligning to TRBD1. The germline V gene has CDR1 LGHNA and CDR2 YNFKEQ. The CDR3 has 15 amino acids. With 3 bases clipped from V and 3 bases from J, the junction kept 7 bases outside the gene matches. In nucleotides, the CDR3 is TGTGCCAGCAGCCAGGAGGGACAGAGCCACTATGGCTACACCTTC. Protein: CASSQEGQSHYGYTF.

The chain links TRBV29-1 to TRBJ1-5, with a possible D match to TRBD1 (6 bases). CDR3 length: 15 amino acids. Germline CDR1 SQVTM, CDR2 ANQGSEA. V was shortened by 6 bases and J by 0 bases, with 15 bases between the two germline ends. CDR3 protein: CSVGGRKDSNQPQHF. The CDR3, as DNA: TGCAGCGTGGGGGGGCGAAAGGATAGCAATCAGCCCCAGCATTTT. The whole variable domain, remainder taken from reference TRBV29-1 and TRBJ1-5, is SAVISQKPSRDICQRGTSLTIQCQVDSQVTMMFWYRQQPGQSLTLIATANQGSEATYESGFVIDKFPISRPNLTFSTLTVSNMSPEDSSIYLCSVGGRKDSNQPQHFGDGTRLSIL.